This entry lists 31 T cell receptor beta chains sequenced from one sample in a study of T cell responses to AZD1222 COVID-19 vaccine. Only in-frame clones appear in the TCRdb table, and some are missing; sequencing was by immunoSEQ multiplex PCR. Counted here are around 150,000 clones, 85% to 95% occurring once; the ten biggest clones make up roughly 7.1%. This specimen was peripheral blood, taken 28 days after the second AZD1222 dose. These receptors were taken from an adult who received the AZD1222 COVID-19 vaccine.

V gene TRBV25-1 combines with J gene TRBJ2-5; 7 bases line up with TRBD1. CDR1 MGHDK and CDR2 SYGVNS come from the germline V gene. V shed 1 base, J shed 5 bases, and the junction held 7 bases outside the gene matches. The CDR3 loop spans 15 amino acids. Here the CDR3 reads CASSEFRGLRETQYF. Here the CDR3 DNA reads TGTGCCAGCAGTGAATTTAGGGGGCTAAGGGAGACCCAGTACTTC.

The chain employs TRBV6-5 and TRBJ1-5; D unresolved. V gave up 5 bases and J gave up 5 bases, with 13 bases separating them. CDR3 length equals 14 residues. Germline-derived CDR1 and CDR2 are MNHEY and SVGAGI. The CDR3 nucleotides are TGTGCCAGCAGTACCGGGAGTGGGGATCAGCCCCAGCATTTT. Its protein product is CASSTGSGDQPQHF.

The CDR3 protein is CASSLAGARGSPLHF. CDR3 sequence (DNA): TGTGCCAGCAGCTTAGCAGGGGCAAGGGGTTCACCCCTCCACTTT. The rearrangement links TRBV7-8 to TRBJ1-6, with D possibly being TRBD1 (5 bases). Trimming removed 0 bases at V and 9 bases at J, with 12 bases between. Germline-derived CDR1 and CDR2 are SGHVS and FQNEAQ. There are 15 residues in the CDR3.

As DNA, the CDR3 is TGTGCCAGCAGCCAAGACCAGCAGGGACCAGCTTTCTTT. It translates to CASSQDQQGPAFF. The gene calls are TRBV3-1 (or the pseudogene TRBV3-2) and TRBJ1-1; D perhaps matches TRBD1 (5 bases). CDR1 and CDR2 (germline): LGHDT, YNNKEL (reference sequence). The CDR3 is made up of 13 amino acids. Trimming took off 0 bases at V and 10 bases at J, with 12 bases between the two ends.

The chain recombines TRBV2 with TRBJ2-3, with D possibly matching TRBD1 (6 bases). Trimming left V 5 bases short and J 9 bases short, with 15 bases between. The CDR3 has 13 residues. Germline V gives CDR1 SNHLY, CDR2 FYNNEI. CDR3 DNA sequence: TGTGCCAGCAGTCCTTCCGCGCAGGGGACGCAGTATTTT. It encodes CASSPSAQGTQYF.

This sequence joins TRBV28 and TRBJ2-1; D might be TRBD2 (6 bases). Germline-derived CDR1 and CDR2 are MDHEN and SYDVKM. Deletions cut 5 bases from V and 11 bases from J, with 22 bases between. The CDR3 has 15 residues. DNA for the CDR3: TGTGCCAGCAGTGGTCCGGGGGTGGCCGGAACGAAGCAGTTCTTC. Protein: CASSGPGVAGTKQFF.

The CDR3 coding sequence is TGTGCCAGCAGCCAAGAGGGGACCCTGGGTGAAAAACTGTTTTTT. It encodes CASSQEGTLGEKLFF. V and J are TRBV4-2 and TRBJ1-4, with a weak D call TRBD1 (5 bases). The germline CDR1 and CDR2 sequences are LGHNA and YNFKEQ. The V end was cut by 0 bases, the J end by 7 bases, with 12 bases between. The length of the CDR3 is 15 residues.

The chain carries TRBV6-2 or TRBV6-3 and TRBJ2-1, with 13 bases lining up with TRBD2. Germline V gene sequence: CDR1 MNHEY, CDR2 SVGEGT. This CDR3 has 16 residues. The V segment lost 5 bases and the J segment 8 bases; nucleotides outside the gene matches: 9. The CDR3 coding sequence is TGTGCCAGCAGTGGACGACTAGCGGGGGGTATCCATGAGCAGTTCTTC. Its protein is CASSGRLAGGIHEQFF.

The chain has TRBV6-2 or TRBV6-3 and TRBJ2-7, with no clear D. Germline V gene data show CDR1 as MNHEY and CDR2 as SVGEGT. Trimming removed 5 bases from V and 2 bases from J, with 7 bases in between. This CDR3 has 12 amino acids. Here the CDR3 reads CASSPDPYEQYF. CDR3 nucleotides: TGTGCCAGCAGTCCCGACCCCTACGAGCAGTACTTC.

V gene TRBV2 combines with J gene TRBJ1-5; D is uncertain. This CDR3 region has 11 residues. Trimming removed 4 bases at V and 7 bases at J, with 5 bases between. CDR1 and CDR2 (germline): SNHLY, FYNNEI. The CDR3 reads CASSVGQPQHF. CDR3 in DNA: TGTGCCAGCAGTGTGGGCCAGCCCCAGCATTTT.

V gene TRBV9 combines with J gene TRBJ2-1, with D unresolved. The CDR3 sequence is 16 residues long. Germline V gives CDR1 SGDLS, CDR2 YYNGEE. Trimming took 4 bases from V and 0 from J, leaving 14 bases between them. This CDR3 is CASSKTTDSSYNEQFF. The CDR3 DNA sequence: TGTGCCAGCAGCAAAACGACCGATAGCTCCTACAATGAGCAGTTCTTC.

V gene TRBV6-5 combines with J gene TRBJ1-2; unclear D gene. The germline V gene encodes CDR1 MNHEY and CDR2 SVGAGI. The CDR3 spans 12 residues. Trimming shortened V by 5 bases and J by 4 bases, and 8 bases separated the two germline ends. The CDR3 region is CASSPAFYGYTF. The CDR3 DNA follows: TGTGCCAGCAGTCCAGCCTTCTATGGCTACACCTTC.

The chain combines TRBV7-3 with TRBJ2-2, with D tentatively TRBD1 (5 bases). V lost 6 bases, J lost 3 bases, and 8 bases lay in between. CDR1 and CDR2 from the germline V gene are SGHTA and FQGTGA. This CDR3 comprises 13 residues. In DNA, the CDR3 is TGTGCCAGCAGACCACAGGACACCGGGGAGCTGTTTTTT. Translating it yields CASRPQDTGELFF.

The chain combines TRBV6-2 or TRBV6-3 with TRBJ1-4; possible D gene TRBD1, 6 bases. V lost 5 bases and J lost 13, with 14 bases in between. Germline assignment: CDR1 MNHEY and CDR2 SVGEGT. The CDR3 runs 12 residues. The CDR3 region is CASSVVDRRLFF. Here the CDR3 DNA reads TGTGCCAGCAGTGTGGTGGACAGAAGACTGTTTTTT.

The chain links TRBV11-1 to TRBJ2-1; D may be TRBD1 or TRBD2 (5 bases each). The germline V gene has CDR1 SGHAT and CDR2 FQDESV (reference sequence). This CDR3 has 16 residues. V lost 4 bases to trimming and J lost 9 bases, with 22 bases between them. The CDR3 DNA sequence: TGTGCCAGCAGCTCCCCCTGGTCCCGAGGGGATGTTGAGCAGTTCTTC. This gives the protein CASSSPWSRGDVEQFF.

The chain has TRBV6-6 and TRBJ1-6; TRBD1 aligns across 8 bases. J lost 8 bases, V lost 6 bases, and 9 bases had no gene match. Germline assignment: CDR1 MNHNY and CDR2 SVGAGI (reference sequence). The CDR3 totals 15 residues. CDR3 sequence (DNA): TGTGCCAGCAGAGCAGTCGACAGGGGCCATTCACCCCTCCACTTT. Its translation is CASRAVDRGHSPLHF.

This clone appeared once. The rearrangement joins TRBV27 to TRBJ2-1; TRBD2 matches 9 bases. The junction had 5 bases not matched to a gene; V was cut back by 5 bases and J by 0 bases. The germline gives CDR1 MNHEY, CDR2 SMNVEV (reference sequence). The CDR3 has 16 amino acids. For the CDR3, the DNA is TGTGCCAGCAGTACGGGACTAGCTTCCTCCTACAATGAGCAGTTCTTC. Translating it yields CASSTGLASSYNEQFF.

This clone was seen a few times. The chain uses TRBV27 and TRBJ1-1; a possible D gene is TRBD1 (6 bases). This CDR3 is built from 18 residues. Trimming left V 5 bases short and J 3 bases short, with 25 bases between. Germline lookup yields CDR1 MNHEY and CDR2 SMNVEV (reference sequence). CDR3 sequence: CASSKSNRVGFTDTEAFF. The CDR3 DNA reads as TGTGCCAGCAGTAAGTCCAACAGGGTAGGGTTTACTGACACTGAAGCTTTCTTT.

This clone showed up just once. The chain uses TRBV6-5 and TRBJ1-1, with unresolved D. The germline gives CDR1 MNHEY, CDR2 SVGAGI. The CDR3 length is 14 residues. Between the trimmed V and J ends, which lost 5 bases and 7 bases, there was a span of 17 bases. Here the CDR3 DNA reads TGTGCCAGCAGTCGGAGTGGGGTTTCGGGTGAAGCTTTCTTT. Residues: CASSRSGVSGEAFF.

DNA for the CDR3: TGTGCCAGCAGCTTAAACCCCGATTCACCCTCTAGCACAGATACGCAGTATTTT. It yields the protein CASSLNPDSPSSTDTQYF. J is TRBJ2-3 and V is TRBV7-6; D uncertain. Germline values: CDR1 SGHVS, CDR2 FNYEAQ. This CDR3 has 18 residues. With 2 bases removed from V and 0 bases from J, the gap between germline ends came to 18 bases.

The gene calls are TRBV7-3 and TRBJ1-1, with TRBD1 identical over 11 bases. In germline, CDR1 is SGHTA, CDR2 FQGTGA. Trimming at V came to 7 bases and at J to 4 bases, leaving 2 bases not matched to a gene. This CDR3 comprises 13 residues. DNA for the CDR3: TGTGCCAGCAAGGGGACAGGGGGCACTGAAGCTTTCTTT. This translates into CASKGTGGTEAFF.

This sequence joins TRBV7-3 and TRBJ1-2, with D uncertain. Trimming left V 0 bases short and J 2 bases short, with 16 bases between. This CDR3 region has 17 residues. From germline, CDR1 is SGHTA and CDR2 FQGTGA. DNA of the CDR3: TGTGCCAGCAGCTTAACAGCCCCTCTGGAGGGAAACTATGGCTACACCTTC. It specifies CASSLTAPLEGNYGYTF.

The chain uses TRBV7-3 and TRBJ2-3, with D maybe TRBD1 (7 bases). The V gene's germline CDR1 is SGHTA and CDR2 FQGTGA. The length of the CDR3 is 14 residues. V was trimmed by 2 bases and J by 6 bases, leaving 12 bases between them. The CDR3 reads CASSLGQAGDTQYF. The CDR3 DNA reads as TGTGCCAGCAGCTTAGGACAGGCGGGGGATACGCAGTATTTT.

The J gene is TRBJ1-1, the V gene TRBV7-9; 10 bases align to TRBD1. The CDR3 has 16 amino acids. Germline trimming cut 4 bases from V and 7 bases from J; bases unmatched to any gene: 12. Germline V CDR1 and CDR2: SEHNR, FQNEAQ (reference sequence). In DNA form, the CDR3 reads TGTGCCAGCAGCTCCCCCGGGACAGGGGAATTGGGTGAAGCTTTCTTT. Protein sequence: CASSSPGTGELGEAFF.

The CDR3 protein is CASSPPARFIYGYTF. The CDR3 coding sequence is TGTGCCAGCTCACCACCGGCCAGGTTCATCTATGGCTACACCTTC. The chain is built from TRBV18 and TRBJ1-2, with D uncertain. V dropped 0 bases and J dropped 4 bases, with 12 bases sitting between them. From germline, CDR1 is KGHSH and CDR2 LQKENI. The CDR3 is 15 residues long. Supplemented by reference TRBV18 and TRBJ1-2, the full variable domain reads NAGVMQNPRHLVRRRGQEARLRCSPMKGHSHVYWYRQLPEEGLKFMVYLQKENIIDESGMPKERFSAEFPKEGPSILRIQQVVRGDSAAYFCASSPPARFIYGYTFGSGTRLTVV.

The chain employs TRBV6-2 or TRBV6-3 and TRBJ2-7; D is unresolved. Germline CDR1 reads MNHEY; CDR2 reads SVGEGT. Trimming left V 5 bases short and J 0 bases short, with 8 bases between. This CDR3 region has 13 residues. The CDR3 loop is CASSRINSYEQYF. The CDR3 bases are TGTGCCAGCAGTCGAATAAACTCCTACGAGCAGTACTTC.

The chain couples TRBV23-1 to TRBJ2-1, with D perhaps matching TRBD1 (5 bases). TRBV23-1 is given ORF status, its function remaining uncertain. The CDR3 sequence is 15 residues long. V gave up 2 bases and J gave up 10 bases, with 18 bases separating them. CDR3 region: CASSQPDTSLGEQFF. CDR3 in DNA: TGCGCCAGCAGTCAACCGGACACCTCGCTGGGGGAGCAGTTCTTC.

The chain combines TRBV13 with TRBJ2-1; D gene ambiguous. CDR1 is PRHDT, CDR2 FYEKMQ, per germline (reference sequence). The CDR3 is 13 residues long. Trimming stripped 4 bases from V and 7 bases from J, with 11 bases between. DNA of the CDR3: TGTGCCAGCAGCTCCGGACGATGGAATGAGCAGTTCTTC. The encoded protein is CASSSGRWNEQFF.

V gene TRBV19 combines with J gene TRBJ1-1; TRBD1 is a possible D gene (6 bases). Germline CDR1 and CDR2: LNHDA and SQIVND (reference sequence). V lost 1 base and J lost 2, with 11 bases in between. The CDR3 runs to 15 residues. This CDR3 is CASSIGLGGNTEAFF. In nucleotides, the CDR3 is TGTGCCAGTAGTATAGGATTAGGGGGAAACACTGAAGCTTTCTTT. The entire variable domain, with the rest obtained from reference TRBV19 and TRBJ1-1, is as follows: DGGITQSPKYLFRKEGQNVTLSCEQNLNHDAMYWYRQDPGQGLRLIYYSQIVNDFQKGDIAEGYSVSREKKESFPLTVTSAQKNPTAFYLCASSIGLGGNTEAFFGQGTRLTVV.

The chain couples TRBV27 to TRBJ2-7; D call uncertain. CDR3 length: 14 amino acids. CDR1 and CDR2 from the germline V gene are MNHEY and SMNVEV (reference sequence). The ends were cut back, 2 bases at V and 1 base at J, with 9 bases in the middle. For the CDR3, the DNA is TGTGCCAGCAGTTTAATCGGCGGTTCCTACGAGCAGTACTTC. It specifies CASSLIGGSYEQYF.

The rearrangement joins TRBV5-1 to TRBJ2-3, with D possibly called TRBD1 or TRBD2 (7 bases each). Per germline, CDR1 SGHRS and CDR2 YFSETQ. With 5 bases removed from V and 5 bases from J, the gap between germline ends came to 15 bases. This CDR3 is 14 amino acids long. CDR3 DNA sequence: TGCGCCAGCAGTCCCAGGGGGGGCGGAGATACGCAGTATTTT. Translation gives CASSPRGGGDTQYF. The entire variable domain, with the rest obtained from reference TRBV5-1 and TRBJ2-3, is as follows: KAGVTQTPRYLIKTRGQQVTLSCSPISGHRSVSWYQQTPGQGLQFLFEYFSETQRNKGNFPGRFSGRQFSNSRSEMNVSTLELGDSALYLCASSPRGGGDTQYFGPGTRLTVL.